This T cell receptor (beta chain) was sequenced for a study of T cell changes during pregnancy in multiple sclerosis. Only in-frame clones appear in the TCRdb table, and some are missing; sequencing was by immunoSEQ multiplex PCR. This table holds tens of thousands of clones, about 82% found once. The CDR3 is 16 residues long. Losses at the gene ends were 3 bases for V and 6 bases for J; bases not matched to a gene: 14. CDR1 and CDR2 from the germline V gene are GTSNPN and SVGIG (reference sequence). The TCR comes from a female donor in good health, enrolled as a control in a pregnancy study. The V gene is TRBV30, the J gene TRBJ1-5, with 7 positions matching TRBD1. This specimen was CD8+ T cells from peripheral blood mononuclear cells, taken in the first trimester of pregnancy. CDR3 in amino acids: CAWSLPGQEGPQPQHF. The CDR3 DNA sequence: TGTGCCTGGAGCCTTCCCGGACAGGAAGGGCCTCAGCCCCAGCATTTT.